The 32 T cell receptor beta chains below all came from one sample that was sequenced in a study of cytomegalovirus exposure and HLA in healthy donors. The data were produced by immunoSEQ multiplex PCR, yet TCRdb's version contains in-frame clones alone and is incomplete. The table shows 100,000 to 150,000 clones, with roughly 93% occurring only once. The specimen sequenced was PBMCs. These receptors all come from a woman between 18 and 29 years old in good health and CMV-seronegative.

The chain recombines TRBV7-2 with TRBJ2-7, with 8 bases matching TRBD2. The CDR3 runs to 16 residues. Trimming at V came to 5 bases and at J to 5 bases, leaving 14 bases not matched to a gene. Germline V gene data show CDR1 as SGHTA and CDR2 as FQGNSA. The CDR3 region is CASSLTLSGSFHEQYF. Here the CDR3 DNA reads TGTGCCAGCAGCCTCACCCTCAGCGGGAGTTTCCACGAGCAGTACTTC. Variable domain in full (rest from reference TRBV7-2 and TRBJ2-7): GAGVSQSPSNKVTEKGKDVELRCDPISGHTALYWYRQSLGQGLEFLIYFQGNSAPDKSGLPSDRFSAERTGGSVSTLTIQRTQQEDSAVYLCASSLTLSGSFHEQYFGPGTRLTVT.

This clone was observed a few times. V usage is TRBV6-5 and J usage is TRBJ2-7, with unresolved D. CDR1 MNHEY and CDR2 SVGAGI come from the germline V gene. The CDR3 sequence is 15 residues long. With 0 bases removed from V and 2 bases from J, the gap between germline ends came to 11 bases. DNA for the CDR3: TGTGCCAGCAGTTACTCGGGCGCCCTACCCTACGAGCAGTACTTC. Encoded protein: CASSYSGALPYEQYF.

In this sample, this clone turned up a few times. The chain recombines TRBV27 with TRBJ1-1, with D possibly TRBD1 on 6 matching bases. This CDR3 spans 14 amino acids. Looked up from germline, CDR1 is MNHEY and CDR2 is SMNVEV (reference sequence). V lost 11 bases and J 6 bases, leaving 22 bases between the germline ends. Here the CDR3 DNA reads TGTGCCTCAGTTCGACGAACAGGGTGGCCTGAAGCTTTCTTT. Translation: CASVRRTGWPEAFF.

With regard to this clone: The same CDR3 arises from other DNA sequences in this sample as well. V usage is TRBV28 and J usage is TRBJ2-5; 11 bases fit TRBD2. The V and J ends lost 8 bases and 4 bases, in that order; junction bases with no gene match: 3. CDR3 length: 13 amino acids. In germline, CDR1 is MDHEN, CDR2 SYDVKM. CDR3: CASGLAGGETQYF. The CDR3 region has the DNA TGTGCCAGCGGACTAGCGGGTGGAGAGACCCAGTACTTC. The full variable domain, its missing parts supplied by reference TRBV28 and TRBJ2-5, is DVKVTQSSRYLVKRTGEKVFLECVQDMDHENMFWYRQDPGLGLRLIYFSYDVKMKEKGDIPEGYSVSREKKERFSLILESASTNQTSMYLCASGLAGGETQYFGPGTRLLVL.

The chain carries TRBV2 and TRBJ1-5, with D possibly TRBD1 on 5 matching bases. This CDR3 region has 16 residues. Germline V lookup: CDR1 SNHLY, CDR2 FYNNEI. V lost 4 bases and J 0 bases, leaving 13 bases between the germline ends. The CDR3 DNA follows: TGTGCCAGCAGTGTCCGTCGACAGCCTAGCAATCAGCCCCAGCATTTT. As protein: CASSVRRQPSNQPQHF.

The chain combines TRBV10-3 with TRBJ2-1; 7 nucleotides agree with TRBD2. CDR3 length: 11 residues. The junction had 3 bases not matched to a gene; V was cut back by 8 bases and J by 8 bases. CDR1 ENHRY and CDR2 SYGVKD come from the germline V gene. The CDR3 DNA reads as TGTGCCATCGGGAGGGTCGATGAGCAGTTCTTC. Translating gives CAIGRVDEQFF.

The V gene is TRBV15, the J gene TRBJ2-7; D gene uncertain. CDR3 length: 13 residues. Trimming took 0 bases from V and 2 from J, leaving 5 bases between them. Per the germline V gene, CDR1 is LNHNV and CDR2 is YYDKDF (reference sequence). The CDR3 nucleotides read TGTGCCACCAGCAGAGAAACTCCCTACGAGCAGTACTTC. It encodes CATSRETPYEQYF.

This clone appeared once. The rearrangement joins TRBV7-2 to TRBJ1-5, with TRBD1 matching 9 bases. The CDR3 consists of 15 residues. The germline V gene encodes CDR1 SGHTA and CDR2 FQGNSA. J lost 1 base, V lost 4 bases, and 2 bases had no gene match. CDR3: CASSSDRGSNQPQHF. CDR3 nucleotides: TGTGCCAGCAGCTCTGACAGGGGGAGCAATCAGCCCCAGCATTTT.

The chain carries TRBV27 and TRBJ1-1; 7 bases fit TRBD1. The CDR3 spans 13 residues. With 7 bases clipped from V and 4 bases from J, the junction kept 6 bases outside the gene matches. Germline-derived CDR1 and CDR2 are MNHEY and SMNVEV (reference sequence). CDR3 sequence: CASTPQGRTEAFF. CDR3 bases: TGTGCCAGCACCCCACAGGGGCGCACTGAAGCTTTCTTT.

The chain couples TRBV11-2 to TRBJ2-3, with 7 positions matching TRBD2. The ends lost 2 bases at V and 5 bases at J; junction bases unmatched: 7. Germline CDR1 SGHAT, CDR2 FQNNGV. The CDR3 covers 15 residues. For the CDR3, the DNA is TGTGCCAGCAGCTTATGGCGGGAGTTGGGAGATACGCAGTATTTT. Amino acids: CASSLWRELGDTQYF.

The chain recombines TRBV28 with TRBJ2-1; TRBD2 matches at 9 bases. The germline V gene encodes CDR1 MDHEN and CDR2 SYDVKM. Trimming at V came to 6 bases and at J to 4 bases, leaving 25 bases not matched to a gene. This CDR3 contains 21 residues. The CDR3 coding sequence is TGTGCCAGCAGCTTGCCTGGGGGCGGGGGGGCCCCCTTACAAAAGTACAATGAGCAGTTCTTC. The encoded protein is CASSLPGGGGAPLQKYNEQFF.

DNA for the CDR3: TGTGCCACCCAAAACCGGGACATTGACTATGGCTACACCTTC. The encoded protein is CATQNRDIDYGYTF. The chain is built from TRBV10-3 and TRBJ1-2, with a weak D call TRBD1 (6 bases). The V end lost 10 bases, the J end lost 3 bases, and 18 bases lay between the germline ends. The germline CDR1 and CDR2 sequences are ENHRY and SYGVKD. This CDR3 has 14 residues.

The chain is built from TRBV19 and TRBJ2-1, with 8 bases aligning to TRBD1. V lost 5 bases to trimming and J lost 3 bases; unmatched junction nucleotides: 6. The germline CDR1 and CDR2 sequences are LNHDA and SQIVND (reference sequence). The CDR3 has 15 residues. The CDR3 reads CASSPRQGRYNEQFF. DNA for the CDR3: TGTGCCAGTAGTCCGAGACAGGGGCGCTACAATGAGCAGTTCTTC.

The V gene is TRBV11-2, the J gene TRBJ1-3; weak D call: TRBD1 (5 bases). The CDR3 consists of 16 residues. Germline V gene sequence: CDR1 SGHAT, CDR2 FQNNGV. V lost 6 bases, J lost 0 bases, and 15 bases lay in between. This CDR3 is CASRDRGGYSGNTIYF. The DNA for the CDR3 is TGTGCCAGCAGGGATCGGGGGGGGTACTCTGGAAACACCATATATTTT.

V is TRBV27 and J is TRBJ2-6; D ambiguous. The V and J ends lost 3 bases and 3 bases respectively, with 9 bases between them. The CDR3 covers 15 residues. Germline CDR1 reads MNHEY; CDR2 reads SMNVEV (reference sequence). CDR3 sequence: CASSLSPFGANVLTF. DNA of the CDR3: TGTGCCAGCAGTTTGAGCCCCTTTGGGGCCAACGTCCTGACTTTC.

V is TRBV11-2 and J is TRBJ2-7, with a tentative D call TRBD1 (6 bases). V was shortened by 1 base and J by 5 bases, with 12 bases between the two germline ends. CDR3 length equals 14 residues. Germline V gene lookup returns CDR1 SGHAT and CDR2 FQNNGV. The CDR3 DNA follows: TGTGCCAGCAGCTTAGGCCACCAGGGGAACGAGCAGTACTTC. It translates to CASSLGHQGNEQYF.

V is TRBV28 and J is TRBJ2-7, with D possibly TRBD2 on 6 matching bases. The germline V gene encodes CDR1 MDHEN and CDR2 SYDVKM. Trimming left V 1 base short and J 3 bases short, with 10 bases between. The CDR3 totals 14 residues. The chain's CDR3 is CASSLYSGFYEQYF. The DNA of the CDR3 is TGTGCCAGCAGTTTATATAGCGGATTCTACGAGCAGTACTTC. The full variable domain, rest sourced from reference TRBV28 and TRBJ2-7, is DVKVTQSSRYLVKRTGEKVFLECVQDMDHENMFWYRQDPGLGLRLIYFSYDVKMKEKGDIPEGYSVSREKKERFSLILESASTNQTSMYLCASSLYSGFYEQYFGPGTRLTVT.

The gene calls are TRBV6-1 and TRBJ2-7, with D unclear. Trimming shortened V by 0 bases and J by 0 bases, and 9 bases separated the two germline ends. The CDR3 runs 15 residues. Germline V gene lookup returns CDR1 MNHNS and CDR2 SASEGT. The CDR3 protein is CASSEAADLSYEQYF. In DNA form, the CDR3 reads TGTGCCAGCAGTGAAGCGGCGGATCTCTCCTACGAGCAGTACTTC.

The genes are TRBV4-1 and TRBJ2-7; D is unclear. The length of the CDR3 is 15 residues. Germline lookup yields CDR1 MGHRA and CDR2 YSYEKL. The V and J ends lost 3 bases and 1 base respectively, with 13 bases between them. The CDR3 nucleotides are TGCGCCAGCAGCCATGTCGCTTCAGGATCCTACGAGCAGTACTTC. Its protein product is CASSHVASGSYEQYF.

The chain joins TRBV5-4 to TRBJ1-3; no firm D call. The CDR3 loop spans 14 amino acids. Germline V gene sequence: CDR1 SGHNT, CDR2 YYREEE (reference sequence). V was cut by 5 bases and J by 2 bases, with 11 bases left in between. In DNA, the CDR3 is TGTGCCAGCAGTTTTGACACCGCTGGAAACACCATATATTTT. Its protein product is CASSFDTAGNTIYF. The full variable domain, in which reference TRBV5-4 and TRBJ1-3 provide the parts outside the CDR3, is ETGVTQSPTHLIKTRGQQVTLRCSSQSGHNTVSWYQQALGQGPQFIFQYYREEENGRGNFPPRFSGLQFPNYSSELNVNALELDDSALYLCASSFDTAGNTIYFGEGSWLTVV.

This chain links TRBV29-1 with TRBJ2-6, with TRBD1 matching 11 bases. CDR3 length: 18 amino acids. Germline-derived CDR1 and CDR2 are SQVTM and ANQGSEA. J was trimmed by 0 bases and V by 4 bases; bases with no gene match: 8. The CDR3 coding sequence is TGCAGCGTTGGGTTAAGGGACAGGGGGTCCTCTGGGGCCAACGTCCTGACTTTC. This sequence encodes CSVGLRDRGSSGANVLTF.

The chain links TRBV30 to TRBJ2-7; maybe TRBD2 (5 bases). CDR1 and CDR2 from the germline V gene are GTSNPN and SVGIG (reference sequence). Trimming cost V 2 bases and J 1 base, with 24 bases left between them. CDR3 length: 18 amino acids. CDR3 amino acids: CAWSTGWSYGWRSYEQYF. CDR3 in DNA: TGTGCCTGGAGTACCGGTTGGTCTTATGGTTGGAGGTCCTACGAGCAGTACTTC.

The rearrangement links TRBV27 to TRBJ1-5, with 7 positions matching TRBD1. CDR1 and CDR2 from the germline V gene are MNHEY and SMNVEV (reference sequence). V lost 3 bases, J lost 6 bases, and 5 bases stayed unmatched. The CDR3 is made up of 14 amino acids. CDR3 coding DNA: TGTGCCAGCAGTTTGAGCACAGGGGTTCAGCCCCAGCATTTT. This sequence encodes CASSLSTGVQPQHF.

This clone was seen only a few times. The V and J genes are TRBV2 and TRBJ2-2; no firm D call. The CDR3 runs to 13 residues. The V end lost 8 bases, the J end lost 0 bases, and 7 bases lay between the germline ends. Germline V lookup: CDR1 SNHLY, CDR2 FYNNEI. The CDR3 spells CASQQANTGELFF. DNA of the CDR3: TGTGCCAGCCAGCAGGCGAACACCGGGGAGCTGTTTTTT.

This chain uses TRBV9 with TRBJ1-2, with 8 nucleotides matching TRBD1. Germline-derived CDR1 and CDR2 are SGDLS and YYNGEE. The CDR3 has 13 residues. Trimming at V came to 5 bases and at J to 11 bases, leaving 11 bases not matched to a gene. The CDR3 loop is CASSGDRIVEYTF. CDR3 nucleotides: TGTGCCAGCAGTGGGGACAGGATTGTGGAATACACCTTC.

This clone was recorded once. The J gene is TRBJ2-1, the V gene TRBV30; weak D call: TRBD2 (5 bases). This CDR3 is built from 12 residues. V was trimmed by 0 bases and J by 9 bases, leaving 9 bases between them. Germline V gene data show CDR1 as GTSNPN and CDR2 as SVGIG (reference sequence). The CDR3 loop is CAWSVLVPEQFF. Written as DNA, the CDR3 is TGTGCCTGGAGTGTACTAGTGCCTGAGCAGTTCTTC.

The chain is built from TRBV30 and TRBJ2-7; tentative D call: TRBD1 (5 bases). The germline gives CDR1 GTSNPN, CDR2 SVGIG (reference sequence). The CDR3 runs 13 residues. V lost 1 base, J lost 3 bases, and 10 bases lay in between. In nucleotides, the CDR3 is TGTGCCTGGAGTGACCAGGGTAACTACGAGCAGTACTTC. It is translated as CAWSDQGNYEQYF.

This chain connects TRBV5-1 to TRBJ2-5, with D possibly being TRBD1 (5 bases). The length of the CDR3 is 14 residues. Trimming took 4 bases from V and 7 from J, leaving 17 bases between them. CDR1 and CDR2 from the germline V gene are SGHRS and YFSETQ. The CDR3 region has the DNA TGCGCCAGCAGCCAAGACAGTGGCGGTGTGACCCAGTACTTC. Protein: CASSQDSGGVTQYF.

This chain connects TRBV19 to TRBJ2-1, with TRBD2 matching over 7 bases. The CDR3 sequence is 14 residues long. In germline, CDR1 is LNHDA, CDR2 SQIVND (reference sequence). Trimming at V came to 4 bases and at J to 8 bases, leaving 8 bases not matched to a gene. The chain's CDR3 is CASSSLAERDEQFF. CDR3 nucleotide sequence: TGTGCCAGTAGTAGTCTAGCGGAACGGGATGAGCAGTTCTTC. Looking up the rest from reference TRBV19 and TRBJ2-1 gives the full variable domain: DGGITQSPKYLFRKEGQNVTLSCEQNLNHDAMYWYRQDPGQGLRLIYYSQIVNDFQKGDIAEGYSVSREKKESFPLTVTSAQKNPTAFYLCASSSLAERDEQFFGPGTRLTVL.

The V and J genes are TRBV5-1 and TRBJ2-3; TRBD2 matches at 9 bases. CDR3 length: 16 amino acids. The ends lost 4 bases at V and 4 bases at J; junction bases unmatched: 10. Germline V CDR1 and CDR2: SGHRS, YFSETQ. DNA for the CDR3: TGCGCCAGCAGCCTGACAGCGGGGGGCGGGGCAGATACGCAGTATTTT. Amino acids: CASSLTAGGGADTQYF.

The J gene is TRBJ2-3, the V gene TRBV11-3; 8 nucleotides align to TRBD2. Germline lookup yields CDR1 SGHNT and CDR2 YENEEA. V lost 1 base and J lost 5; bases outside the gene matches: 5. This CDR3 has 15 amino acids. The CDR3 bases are TGTGCCAGCAGCTTAGCGGGGGGGGCCATAGATACGCAGTATTTT. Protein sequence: CASSLAGGAIDTQYF.

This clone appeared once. The chain's CDR3 is CASSRGPLEAFF. CDR3 bases: TGTGCCAGCAGCAGGGGACCCCTTGAAGCTTTCTTT. This sequence joins TRBV28 and TRBJ1-1; possible D gene TRBD1, 6 bases. CDR3 size: 12 residues. The V end was cut by 6 bases, the J end by 7 bases, with 12 bases between. The germline gives CDR1 MDHEN, CDR2 SYDVKM.